The subject of this entry is one T cell receptor (beta chain). The entry originates in a study of OX40 agonist ivuxolimab in advanced cancers. In germline, CDR1 is SGHKS, CDR2 YYEKEE (reference sequence). V was cut by 2 bases and J by 0 bases, with 21 bases left in between. The CDR3 contains 19 residues. The protocol was immunoSEQ multiplex PCR, while the TCRdb copy is restricted to in-frame clones and leaves out a portion. The sample shows tens of thousands of clones, around 87% of them seen only once. This TCR came from an adult with an advanced solid tumor such as melanoma, head and neck, liver or kidney cancer. This sequence joins TRBV5-5 and TRBJ1-3; D is ambiguous. This material consisted of CD4+ or CD8+ T cells sorted from blood, taken in a trial of the OX40 agonist ivuxolimab. The CDR3 sequence: CASSFLRRSTGLSGNTIYF. The CDR3 DNA follows: TGTGCCAGCAGCTTCCTCCGCAGATCAACCGGGCTCTCTGGAAACACCATATATTTT.